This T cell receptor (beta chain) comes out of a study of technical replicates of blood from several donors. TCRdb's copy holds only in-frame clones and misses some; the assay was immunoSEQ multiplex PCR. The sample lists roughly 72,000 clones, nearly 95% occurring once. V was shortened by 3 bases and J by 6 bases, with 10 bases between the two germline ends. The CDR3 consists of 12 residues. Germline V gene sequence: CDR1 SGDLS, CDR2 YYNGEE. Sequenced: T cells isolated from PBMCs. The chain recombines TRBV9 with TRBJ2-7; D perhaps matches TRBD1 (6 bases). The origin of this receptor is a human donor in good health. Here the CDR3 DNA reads TGTGCCAGCAGCGCCACAGGGCGCGAGCAGTACTTC. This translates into CASSATGREQYF.